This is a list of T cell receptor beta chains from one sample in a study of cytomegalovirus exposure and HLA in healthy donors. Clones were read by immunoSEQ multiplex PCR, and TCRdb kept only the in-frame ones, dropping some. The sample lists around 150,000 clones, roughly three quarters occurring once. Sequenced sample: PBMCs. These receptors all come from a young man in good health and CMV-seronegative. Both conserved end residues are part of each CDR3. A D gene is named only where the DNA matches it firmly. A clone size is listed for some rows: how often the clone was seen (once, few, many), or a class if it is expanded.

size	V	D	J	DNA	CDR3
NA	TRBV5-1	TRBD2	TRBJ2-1	TGCGCCAGCAGCGGCGGTAGCGGGATAGGGTTTGAGCAGTTCTTC	CASSGGSGIGFEQFF
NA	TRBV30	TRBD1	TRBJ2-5	TGTGCCTGGAGTTCATCAGGGGGCGCAACCCAGTACTTC	CAWSSSGGATQYF
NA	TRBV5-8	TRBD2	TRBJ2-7	TGTGCCAGCAGCCCCTACGGGACTATAGACCTACGAAAGCAGTACTTC	CASSPYGTIDLRKQYF
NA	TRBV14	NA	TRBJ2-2	TGTGCCAGCAGCCAAGTAGGACATTACACCGGGGAGCTGTTTTTT	CASSQVGHYTGELFF
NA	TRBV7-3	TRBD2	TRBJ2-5	TGTGCCAGCAGCCCAGGGGGGGGACTAGCGGAGACAGAGACCCAGTACTTC	CASSPGGGLAETETQYF
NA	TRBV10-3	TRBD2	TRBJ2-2	TGTGCCATCAGAGGGACTAACCAAGACACCGGGGAGCTGTTTTTT	CAIRGTNQDTGELFF
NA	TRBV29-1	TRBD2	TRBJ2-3	TGCAGCGTTGTGCGAGCGGGAGGTGATGATACGCAGTATTTT	CSVVRAGGDDTQYF
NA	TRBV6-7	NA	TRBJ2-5	TGTGCCAGCCTAGGTAGGGGAGAGACCCAGTACTTC	CASLGRGETQYF
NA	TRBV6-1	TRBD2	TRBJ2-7	TGTGCCAGCACCTTACTAGCGGTAAGCTCCTACGAGCAGTACTTC	CASTLLAVSSYEQYF
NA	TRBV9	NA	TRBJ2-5	TGTGCCAGCAGCGTAGGACAAGAAGAGACCCAGTACTTC	CASSVGQEETQYF
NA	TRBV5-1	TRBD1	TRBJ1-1	TGCGCCAGCAGCCCCCTACCCGGGACAGGGAGGTCCACTGAAGCTTTCTTT	CASSPLPGTGRSTEAFF
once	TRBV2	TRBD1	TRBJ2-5	TGTGCCAGCAGTTACGGGACAGGGGGCCCCACTGAGACCCAGTACTTC	CASSYGTGGPTETQYF
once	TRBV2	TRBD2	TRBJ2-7	TGTGCCAGCAGGGCCACTAGCGGGAGTCCCTACGAGCAGTACTTC	CASRATSGSPYEQYF
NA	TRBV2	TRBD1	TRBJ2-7	TGTGCCAGCAGCCCGGGACAGGGGTTATACGAGCAGTACTTC	CASSPGQGLYEQYF
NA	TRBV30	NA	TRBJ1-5	TGTGCCTGGAGTGTTGGGGGGTTTATAAATCAGCCCCAGCATTTT	CAWSVGGFINQPQHF
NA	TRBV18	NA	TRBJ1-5	TGTGCCAGCTCACCAGGGGGGGCGCGGAATCAGCCCCAGCATTTT	CASSPGGARNQPQHF
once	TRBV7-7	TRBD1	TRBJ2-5	TGTGCTAGCAGCGCGACAGGGGCCCAAGAGACCCAGTACTTC	CASSATGAQETQYF
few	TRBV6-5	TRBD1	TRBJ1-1	TGTGCCAGCAGTTACTCGGCCACAGGGGAGGTCACTGAAGCTTTCTTT	CASSYSATGEVTEAFF
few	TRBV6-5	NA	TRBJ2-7	TGTGCCAGCATTGGACGGGGGAGCTCCTACGAGCAGTACTTC	CASIGRGSSYEQYF
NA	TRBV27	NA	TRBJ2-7	TGTGCCAGCAGTCCCAGGGAAGGGCCCTACGAGCAGTACTTC	CASSPREGPYEQYF
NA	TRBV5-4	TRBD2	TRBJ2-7	TGTGCCAGCAGCTTGCATGGGGAGGGCGAGCAGTACTTC	CASSLHGEGEQYF
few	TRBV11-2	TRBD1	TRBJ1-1	TGTGCCAGCAGCTTAGGCGGGACAGGGTTTCGAGGCACTGAAGCTTTCTTT	CASSLGGTGFRGTEAFF
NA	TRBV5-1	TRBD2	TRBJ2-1	TGCGCCAGCAGTCCGGGACTAGCGACATACAATGAGCAGTTCTTC	CASSPGLATYNEQFF
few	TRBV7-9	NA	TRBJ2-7	TGTGCCAGCAGCTTAGTAGGGGACGAGCAGTACTTC	CASSLVGDEQYF
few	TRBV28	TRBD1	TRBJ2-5	TGTGCCAGCAGTTCCGTAACAGGGGGAGAGACCCAGTACTTC	CASSSVTGGETQYF
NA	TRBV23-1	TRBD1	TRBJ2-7	TGCGCCAGCAGTCAATCAGGTGTCCAGGGGGCTTTGTCAGAGCAGTACTTC	CASSQSGVQGALSEQYF
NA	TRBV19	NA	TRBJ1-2	TGTGCCAGTAGTTTCGAGCCCTACTATGGCTACACCTTC	CASSFEPYYGYTF
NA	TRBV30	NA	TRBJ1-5	TGTGCCTGGAGTTCCCAACCGGGAGGGTTTCATCAGCCCCAGCATTTT	CAWSSQPGGFHQPQHF
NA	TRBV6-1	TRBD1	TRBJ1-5	TGTGCCAGCAGTGGCCTGGGGACAGGAGGCAATCAGCCCCAGCATTTT	CASSGLGTGGNQPQHF
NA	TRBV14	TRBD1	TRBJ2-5	TGTGCCAGCAGCCAGTGGGTAACAGGGGAAGAGACCCAGTACTTC	CASSQWVTGEETQYF
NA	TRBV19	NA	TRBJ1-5	TGTGCCAGTAGTATGGGCGGGGATGGGGTGGGGACCCAGCATTTT	CASSMGGDGVGTQHF
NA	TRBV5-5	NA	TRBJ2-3	TGTGCCAGCAGCTTGGCCGCGCGGAGCACAGATACGCAGTATTTT	CASSLAARSTDTQYF
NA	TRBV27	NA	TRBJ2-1	TGTGCCAGCAGTGCCACCCTCCCCGCTAACTCCTACAATGAGCAGTTCTTC	CASSATLPANSYNEQFF
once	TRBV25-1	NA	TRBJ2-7	TGTGCCAGCAGTGGAGGACTTTTACACTCCTACGAGCAGTACTTC	CASSGGLLHSYEQYF
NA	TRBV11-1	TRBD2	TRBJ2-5	TGTGCCAGCAGTTTAACTAGCGTCAGAGAGACCCAGTACTTC	CASSLTSVRETQYF
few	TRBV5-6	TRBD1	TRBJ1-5	TGTGCCAGCAGCTTCCCGGGACAGGGGTACCCTTATAGCAATCAGCCCCAGCATTTT	CASSFPGQGYPYSNQPQHF
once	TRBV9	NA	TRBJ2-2	TGTGCCAGCGGAGTCGGTACACTTCACACCGGGGAGCTGTTTTTT	CASGVGTLHTGELFF
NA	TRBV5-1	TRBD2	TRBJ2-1	TGCGCCAGCAGCTTGGGGTCGGCTAGCGGAGAGCAGTTCTTC	CASSLGSASGEQFF
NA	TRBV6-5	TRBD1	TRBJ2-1	TGTGCCAGCAGCCCGAGGGACAGGGGAGGCAATGAGCAGTTCTTC	CASSPRDRGGNEQFF
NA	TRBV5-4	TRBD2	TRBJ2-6	TGTGCCAGCAGCCCCTTGGGGGGAGGGCCGAATGGGGCCAACGTCCTGACTTTC	CASSPLGGGPNGANVLTF
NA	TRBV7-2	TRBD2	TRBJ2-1	TGTGCCAGCAGCTCCTTATTGGGGATAGGACGGGAGGACGAGCAGTTCTTC	CASSSLLGIGREDEQFF
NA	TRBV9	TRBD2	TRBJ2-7	TGTGCCAGCAGCGCTGGGGAGGGAGTGTACGAGCAGTACTTC	CASSAGEGVYEQYF
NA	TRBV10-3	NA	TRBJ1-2	TGTGCCACCCGGCGGGGCCCGGCAAACTATGGCTACACCTTC	CATRRGPANYGYTF
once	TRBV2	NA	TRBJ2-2	TGTGCCAGCAGGCGTGCAGAAGGGGCTGCCGGGGAGCTGTTTTTT	CASRRAEGAAGELFF
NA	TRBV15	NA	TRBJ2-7	TGTGCCACCAGCAGGACCAGGCAGGGGCGATTCTACGAGCAGTACTTC	CATSRTRQGRFYEQYF
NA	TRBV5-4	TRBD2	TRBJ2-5	TGTGCCAGCAGCCCGGGGGGGCCTAGCCAAGAGACCCAGTACTTC	CASSPGGPSQETQYF
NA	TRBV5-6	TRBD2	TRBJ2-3	TGTGCCAGCAGCCTAAATAGCGGGAGGCATCCGAGCACAGATACGCAGTATTTT	CASSLNSGRHPSTDTQYF
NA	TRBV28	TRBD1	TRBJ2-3	TGTGCCAGCACTCCGGGACAGGGAACAGATACGCAGTATTTT	CASTPGQGTDTQYF
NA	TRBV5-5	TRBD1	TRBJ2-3	TGTGCCAGCAGCTTAAGGGGACAGGGGGAAATCGAGAGCACAGATACGCAGTATTTT	CASSLRGQGEIESTDTQYF
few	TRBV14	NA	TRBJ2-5	TGTGCCAGCAGGCTCTCAGGGGACCAAGAGACCCAGTACTTC	CASRLSGDQETQYF
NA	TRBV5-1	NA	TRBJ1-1	TGCGCCAGCAGCTTGTTCAGGGGAGAGACTGAAGCTTTCTTT	CASSLFRGETEAFF
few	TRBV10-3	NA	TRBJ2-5	TGTGCCATCAGTGAGTCTGTGCGCTCCGACCAAGAGACCCAGTACTTC	CAISESVRSDQETQYF
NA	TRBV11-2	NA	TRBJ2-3	TGTGCCAGCAGCCTAGTACGGGGAACTAGCACAGATACGCAGTATTTT	CASSLVRGTSTDTQYF
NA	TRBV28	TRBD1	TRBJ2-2	TGTGCCAGCAGTTTGCAGTTCAGGGGGCTGGCTAACACCGGGGAGCTGTTTTTT	CASSLQFRGLANTGELFF
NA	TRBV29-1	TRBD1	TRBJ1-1	TGCAGCGTTGTCCAGGGGGCAGGCACTGAAGCTTTCTTT	CSVVQGAGTEAFF
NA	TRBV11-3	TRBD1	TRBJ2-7	TGTGCCAGCAGCCCGCGGGGACAGGGCGGCGAGCAGTACTTC	CASSPRGQGGEQYF
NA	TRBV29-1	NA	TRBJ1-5	TGCAGCGTTGCCCCAGGGGTCGATCGCCCCCAGCATTTT	CSVAPGVDRPQHF
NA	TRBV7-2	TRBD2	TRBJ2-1	TGTGCCAGCAGCTCGTTTAGCGGGAGGGCCGGGAATGAGCAGTTCTTC	CASSSFSGRAGNEQFF
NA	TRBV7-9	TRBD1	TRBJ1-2	TGTGCCAGCAGCTTTGACAGGGGCTCTTCGCGCTACACCTTC	CASSFDRGSSRYTF